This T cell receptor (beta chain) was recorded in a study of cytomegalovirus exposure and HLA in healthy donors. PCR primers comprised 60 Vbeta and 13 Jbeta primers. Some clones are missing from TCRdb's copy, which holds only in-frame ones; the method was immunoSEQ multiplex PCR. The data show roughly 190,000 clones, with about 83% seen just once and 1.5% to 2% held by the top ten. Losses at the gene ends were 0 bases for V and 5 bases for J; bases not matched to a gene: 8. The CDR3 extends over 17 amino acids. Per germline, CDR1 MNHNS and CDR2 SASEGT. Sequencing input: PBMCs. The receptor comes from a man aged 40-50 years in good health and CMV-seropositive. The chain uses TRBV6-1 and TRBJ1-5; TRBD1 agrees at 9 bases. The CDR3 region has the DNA TGTGCCAGCAGTGAAGCATCGGGGACAGGGTTGTATCAGCCCCAGCATTTT. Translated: CASSEASGTGLYQPQHF.